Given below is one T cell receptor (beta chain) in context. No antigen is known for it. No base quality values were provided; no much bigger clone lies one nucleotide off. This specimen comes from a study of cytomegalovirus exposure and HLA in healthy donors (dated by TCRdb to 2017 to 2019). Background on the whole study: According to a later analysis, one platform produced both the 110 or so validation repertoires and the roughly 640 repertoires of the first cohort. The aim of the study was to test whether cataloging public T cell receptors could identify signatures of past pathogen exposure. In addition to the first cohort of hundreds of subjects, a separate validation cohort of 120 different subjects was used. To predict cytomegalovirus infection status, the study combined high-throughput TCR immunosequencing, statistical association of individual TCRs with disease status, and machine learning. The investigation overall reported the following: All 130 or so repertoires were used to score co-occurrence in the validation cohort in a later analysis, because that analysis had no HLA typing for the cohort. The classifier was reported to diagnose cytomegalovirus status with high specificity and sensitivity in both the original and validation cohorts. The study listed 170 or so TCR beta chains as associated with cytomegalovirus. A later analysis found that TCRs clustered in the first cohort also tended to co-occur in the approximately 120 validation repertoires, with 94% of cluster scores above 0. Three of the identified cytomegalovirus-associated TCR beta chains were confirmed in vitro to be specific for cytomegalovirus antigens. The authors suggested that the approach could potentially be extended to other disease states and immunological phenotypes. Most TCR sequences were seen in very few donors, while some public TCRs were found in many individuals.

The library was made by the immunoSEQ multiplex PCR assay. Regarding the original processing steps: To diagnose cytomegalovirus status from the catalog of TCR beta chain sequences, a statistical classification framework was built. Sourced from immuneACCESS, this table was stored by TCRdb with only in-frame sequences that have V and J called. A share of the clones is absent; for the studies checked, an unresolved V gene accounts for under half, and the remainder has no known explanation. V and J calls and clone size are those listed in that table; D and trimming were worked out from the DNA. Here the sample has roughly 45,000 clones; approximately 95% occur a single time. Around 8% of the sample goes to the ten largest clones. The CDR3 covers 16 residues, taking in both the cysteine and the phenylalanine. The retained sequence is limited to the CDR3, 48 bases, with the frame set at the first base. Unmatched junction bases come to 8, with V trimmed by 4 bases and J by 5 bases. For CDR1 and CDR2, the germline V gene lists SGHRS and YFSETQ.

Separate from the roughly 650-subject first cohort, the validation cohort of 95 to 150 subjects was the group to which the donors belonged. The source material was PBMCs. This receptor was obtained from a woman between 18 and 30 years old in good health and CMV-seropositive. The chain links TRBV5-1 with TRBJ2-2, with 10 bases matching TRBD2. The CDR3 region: CASSASSGRTTGELFF. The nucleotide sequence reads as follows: TGCGCCAGCAGCGCCTCTAGCGGGAGAACAACCGGGGAGCTGTTTTTT.